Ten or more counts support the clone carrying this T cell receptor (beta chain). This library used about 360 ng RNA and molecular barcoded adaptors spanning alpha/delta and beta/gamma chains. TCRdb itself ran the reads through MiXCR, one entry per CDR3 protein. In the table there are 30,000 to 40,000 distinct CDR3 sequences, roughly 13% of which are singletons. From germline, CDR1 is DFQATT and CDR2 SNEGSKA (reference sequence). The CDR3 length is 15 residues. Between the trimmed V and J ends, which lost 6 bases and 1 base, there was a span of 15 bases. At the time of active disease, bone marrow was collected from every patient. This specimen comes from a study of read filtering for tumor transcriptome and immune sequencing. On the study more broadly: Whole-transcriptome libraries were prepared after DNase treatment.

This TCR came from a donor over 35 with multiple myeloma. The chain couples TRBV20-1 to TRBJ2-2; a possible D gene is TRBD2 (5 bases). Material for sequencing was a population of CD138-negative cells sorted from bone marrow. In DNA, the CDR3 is TGCAGTGCCAGCCCAAAGGACTGGAACACCGGGGAGCTGTTTTTT. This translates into CSASPKDWNTGELFF.